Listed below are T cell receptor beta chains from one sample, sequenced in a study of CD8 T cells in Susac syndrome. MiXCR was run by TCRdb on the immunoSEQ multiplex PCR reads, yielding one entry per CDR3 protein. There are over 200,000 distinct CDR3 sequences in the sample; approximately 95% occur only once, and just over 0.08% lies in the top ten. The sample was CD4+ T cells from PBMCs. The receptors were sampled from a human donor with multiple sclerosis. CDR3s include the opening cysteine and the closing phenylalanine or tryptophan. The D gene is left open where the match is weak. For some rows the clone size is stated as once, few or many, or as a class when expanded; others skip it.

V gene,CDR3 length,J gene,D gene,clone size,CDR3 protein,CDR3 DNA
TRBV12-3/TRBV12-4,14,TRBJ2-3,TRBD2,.,CASSSGTSEDTQYF,TGTGCCAGCAGTTCCGGGACTAGCGAAGATACGCAGTATTTT
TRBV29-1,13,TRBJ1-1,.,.,CSVGGLGNTEAFF,TGCAGCGTGGGGGGACTTGGGAACACTGAAGCTTTCTTT
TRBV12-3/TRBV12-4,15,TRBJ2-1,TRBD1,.,CASSLGTGGPYEQFF,TGTGCCAGCAGTTTAGGGACAGGGGGTCCGTATGAGCAGTTCTTC
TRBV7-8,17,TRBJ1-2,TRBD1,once,CASSPRDRRGVNYGYTF,TGTGCCAGCAGCCCGAGGGACAGGAGGGGGGTCAACTATGGCTACACCTTC
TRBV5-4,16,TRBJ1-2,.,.,CASSLVQNRRTYGYTF,TGTGCCAGCAGCTTGGTCCAAAATCGGAGGACCTATGGCTACACCTTC
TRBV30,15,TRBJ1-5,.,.,CAWSLRDGPNQPQHF,TGTGCCTGGAGCCTAAGGGACGGTCCCAATCAGCCCCAGCATTTT
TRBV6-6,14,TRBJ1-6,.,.,CASSLLQGQSPLHF,TGTGCCAGCAGTCTACTACAGGGCCAGTCACCCCTCCACTTT
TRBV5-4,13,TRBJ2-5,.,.,CASTFGGGETQYF,TGTGCCAGCACGTTCGGGGGTGGAGAGACCCAGTACTTC
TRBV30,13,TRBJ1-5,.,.,CAWTAGANQPQHF,TGTGCCTGGACCGCTGGTGCCAATCAGCCCCAGCATTTT
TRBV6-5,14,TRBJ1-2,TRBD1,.,CASSLGTGYLVYTF,TGTGCCAGCAGCCTAGGGACAGGGTATTTGGTCTACACCTTC
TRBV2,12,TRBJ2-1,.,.,CASNKEGHEQFF,TGTGCCAGCAATAAAGAAGGACATGAGCAGTTCTTC
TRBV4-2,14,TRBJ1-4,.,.,CASTEGPTNEKLFF,TGTGCCAGCACAGAGGGACCGACCAATGAAAAACTGTTTTTT
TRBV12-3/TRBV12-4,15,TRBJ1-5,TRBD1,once,CASSSGGVYNQPQHF,TGTGCCAGCAGTTCAGGGGGCGTCTACAATCAGCCCCAGCATTTT
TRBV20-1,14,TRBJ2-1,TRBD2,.,CSASTSGSYNEQFF,TGCAGTGCTAGCACTAGCGGATCTTACAATGAGCAGTTCTTC
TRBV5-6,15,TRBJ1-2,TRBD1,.,CASSFYRGRDYGYTF,TGTGCCAGCAGCTTTTACAGGGGGCGCGACTATGGCTACACCTTC
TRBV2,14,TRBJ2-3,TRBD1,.,CATTKGQGTDTQYF,TGTGCCACCACAAAAGGACAGGGCACAGATACGCAGTATTTT
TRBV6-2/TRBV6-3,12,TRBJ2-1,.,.,CASSLVENEQFF,TGTGCCAGCAGCCTTGTCGAAAATGAGCAGTTCTTC
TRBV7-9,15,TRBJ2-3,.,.,CASSPLGGSADTQYF,TGTGCCAGCAGTCCCCTCGGGGGTAGCGCAGATACGCAGTATTTT
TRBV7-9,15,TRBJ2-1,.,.,CASSLGEIATNEQFF,TGTGCCAGCAGCTTGGGCGAGATAGCGACCAATGAGCAGTTCTTC
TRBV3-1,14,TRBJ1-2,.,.,CASSPSGPVYGYTF,TGTGCCAGCAGCCCCTCAGGCCCAGTGTATGGCTACACCTTC
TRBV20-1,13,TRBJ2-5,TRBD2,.,CSARRTSGGDEYF,TGCAGTGCTCGACGGACTAGCGGGGGGGACGAGTACTTC
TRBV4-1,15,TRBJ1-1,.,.,CASSQSGLVNTEAFF,TGCGCCAGCAGCCAATCAGGGTTGGTGAACACTGAAGCTTTCTTT
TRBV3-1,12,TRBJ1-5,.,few,CASSRSNQPQHF,TGTGCCAGCAGCCGGAGCAATCAGCCCCAGCATTTT
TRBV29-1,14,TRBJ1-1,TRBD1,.,CSVTRTGLNTEAFF,TGCAGCGTTACTCGGACAGGCCTAAACACTGAAGCTTTCTTT
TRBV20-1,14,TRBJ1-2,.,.,CSARDPGAAYGYTF,TGCAGTGCTAGAGATCCCGGGGCAGCCTATGGCTACACCTTC
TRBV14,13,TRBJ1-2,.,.,CASSQEPYYGYTF,TGTGCCAGCAGCCAAGAACCCTACTATGGCTACACCTTC
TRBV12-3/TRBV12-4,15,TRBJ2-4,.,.,CASSPSGLAKNIQYF,TGTGCCAGCAGCCCCTCGGGTTTAGCCAAAAACATTCAGTACTTC
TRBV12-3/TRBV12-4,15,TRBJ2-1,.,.,CASSTGAEAYNEQFF,TGTGCCAGCAGTACCGGGGCTGAGGCCTACAATGAGCAGTTCTTC
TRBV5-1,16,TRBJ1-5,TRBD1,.,CASSLEGGLVNQPQHF,TGCGCCAGCAGCTTGGAAGGGGGCCTGGTCAATCAGCCCCAGCATTTT
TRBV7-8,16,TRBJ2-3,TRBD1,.,CASSSHGTGPRDTQYF,TGTGCCAGCAGCTCCCACGGGACAGGCCCTCGAGATACGCAGTATTTT
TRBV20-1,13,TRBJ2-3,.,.,CSARDTITDTQYF,TGCAGTGCTAGAGATACAATCACAGATACGCAGTATTTT
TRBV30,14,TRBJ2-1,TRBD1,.,CAWSPRTGWDEQFF,TGTGCCTGGAGTCCTCGGACAGGGTGGGATGAGCAGTTCTTC
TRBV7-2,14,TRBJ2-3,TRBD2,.,CASSSPSGADTQYF,TGTGCCAGCAGTTCCCCTAGCGGGGCGGATACGCAGTATTTT
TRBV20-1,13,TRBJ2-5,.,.,CSALRLGQGPQYF,TGCAGTGCCCTTCGACTAGGCCAGGGGCCCCAGTACTTC
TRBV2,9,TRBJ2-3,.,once,CASEDTQYF,TGTGCCAGCGAGGATACGCAGTATTTT
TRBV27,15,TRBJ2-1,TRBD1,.,CASSPLDRVVDEQFF,TGTGCCAGCAGTCCCCTGGACAGGGTTGTCGATGAGCAGTTCTTC
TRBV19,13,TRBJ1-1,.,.,CASNPRWGTEAFF,TGTGCCTCAAACCCCCGATGGGGCACTGAAGCTTTCTTT
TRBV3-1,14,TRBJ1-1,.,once,CASSRGRMNTEAFF,TGTGCCAGCAGCAGGGGACGGATGAACACTGAAGCTTTCTTT
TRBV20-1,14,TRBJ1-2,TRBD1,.,CSAKETGGNYGYTF,TGCAGTGCTAAGGAGACAGGGGGGAACTATGGCTACACCTTC
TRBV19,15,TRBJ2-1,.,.,CASSPGFVSYNEQFF,TGTGCCAGTAGTCCCGGGTTCGTCTCCTACAATGAGCAGTTCTTC
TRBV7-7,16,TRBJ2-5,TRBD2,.,CASSYVGTSGEETQYF,TGTGCTAGCAGCTACGTCGGGACTAGCGGGGAAGAGACCCAGTACTTC
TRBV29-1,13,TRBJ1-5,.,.,CSVRDGSDQPQHF,TGCAGCGTTCGGGACGGGTCGGATCAGCCCCAGCATTTT
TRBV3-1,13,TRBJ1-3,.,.,CASRISSGNTIYF,TGTGCCAGCAGGATCTCCTCTGGAAACACCATATATTTT
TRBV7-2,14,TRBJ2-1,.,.,CASSRSHGAREQFF,TGTGCCAGCAGCCGATCCCACGGGGCAAGAGAGCAGTTCTTC
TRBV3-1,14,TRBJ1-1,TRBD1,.,CASREGTVHTEAFF,TGTGCCAGCAGAGAGGGGACAGTTCACACTGAAGCTTTCTTT
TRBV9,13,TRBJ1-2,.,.,CASSVEDTYGYTF,TGTGCCAGCAGCGTAGAAGACACCTATGGCTACACCTTC
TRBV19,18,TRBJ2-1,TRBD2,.,CASSIDWLAGGTFNEQFF,TGTGCCAGTAGTATAGATTGGCTAGCGGGGGGAACCTTCAATGAGCAGTTCTTC
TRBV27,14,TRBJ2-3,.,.,CASSLWGGLDTQYF,TGTGCCAGCAGTTTGTGGGGGGGCTTAGATACGCAGTATTTT
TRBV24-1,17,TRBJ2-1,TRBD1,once,CATSESTGTGAGDEQFF,TGTGCCACCAGTGAGTCCACCGGGACAGGGGCTGGGGATGAGCAGTTCTTC
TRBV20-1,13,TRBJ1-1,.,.,CSASTAVNTEAFF,TGCAGTGCCAGTACCGCGGTGAACACTGAAGCTTTCTTT
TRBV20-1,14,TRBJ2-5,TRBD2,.,CSATASGNQETQYF,TGCAGTGCTACGGCTAGCGGGAACCAAGAGACCCAGTACTTC
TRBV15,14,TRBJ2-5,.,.,CATSRAGSQETQYF,TGTGCCACCAGCAGAGCGGGGAGCCAAGAGACCCAGTACTTC
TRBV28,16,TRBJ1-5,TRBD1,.,CASSFPPAGGDQPQHF,TGTGCCAGCAGTTTCCCCCCCGCAGGGGGGGACCAGCCCCAGCATTTT
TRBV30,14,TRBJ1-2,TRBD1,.,CAWKSGTGKGGYTF,TGTGCCTGGAAATCCGGGACAGGGAAAGGAGGCTACACCTTC
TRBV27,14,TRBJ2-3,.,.,CASSFTGVGDTQYF,TGTGCCAGCAGTTTTACAGGTGTGGGGGATACGCAGTATTTT
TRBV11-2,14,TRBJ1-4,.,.,CASSPQDSNEKLFF,TGTGCCAGCAGCCCACAGGACAGTAATGAAAAACTGTTTTTT